The clone carrying this TCR beta chain has just one count. Other nucleotide sequences from this sample produce the same CDR3. Germline assignment: CDR1 SGDLS and CDR2 YYNGEE. V was pared by 4 bases and J by 0 bases, with 6 bases between. The CDR3 has 13 residues. This sample is part of a study of blood T cell repertoires in COVID-19. Study summary: Some COVID-19 samples were acute and others convalescent; all came from the United States, Italy and Spain. PBMCs, B-cell-depleted T cells, or T cells were the source of the cDNA or gDNA that made up the material.

Per the original methods: Scientists estimated how many nucleated cells there were by amplifying reference gene primers. Profiling relied on immunoSEQ multiplex PCR, and the TCRdb table lists in-frame clones only, not all of them. V and J calls and clone size are given by that table; D and trimming were obtained from the DNA. Of fewer than 120,000 clones detected, around 82% appear once; the ten largest clones hold about 17%. This TCR derives from a woman in her sixties with acute or convalescent COVID-19. The specimen sequenced was peripheral blood. The chain combines TRBV9 with TRBJ2-3; D call uncertain. The CDR3 DNA is TGTGCCAGCAGCTTGACTAGCACAGATACGCAGTATTTT. Protein product: CASSLTSTDTQYF. Based on the CDR3 plus reference TRBV9 and TRBJ2-3, the full variable domain is DSGVTQTPKHLITATGQRVTLRCSPRSGDLSVYWYQQSLDQGLQFLIQYYNGEERAKGNILERFSAQQFPDLHSELNLSSLELGDSALYFCASSLTSTDTQYFGPGTRLTVL.